The 11 T cell receptor beta chains in this list originate from one sample, sequenced in a study of T cell changes during pregnancy in multiple sclerosis. Using immunoSEQ multiplex PCR, the repertoire was profiled, and TCRdb retains in-frame clones only, with some absent. There are around 42,000 clones in the sample; roughly nine tenths occur only once, and 0.73% lies in the top ten. The sample was CD4+ T cells from peripheral blood mononuclear cells, taken before pregnancy. These receptors came from a female donor with multiple sclerosis, enrolled in a pregnancy study.

The gene calls are TRBV20-1 and TRBJ2-2; 7 nucleotides align to TRBD1. There are 11 residues in the CDR3. The V segment lost 5 bases and the J segment 6 bases; nucleotides outside the gene matches: 0. CDR1 and CDR2 (germline): DFQATT, SNEGSKA (reference sequence). CDR3 protein: CSAQGAGELFF. DNA of the CDR3: TGCAGTGCTCAGGGGGCCGGGGAGCTGTTTTTT.

The chain carries TRBV11-2 and TRBJ1-2, with TRBD1 matching 7 bases. The ends lost 3 bases at V and 0 bases at J; junction bases unmatched: 1. The CDR3 covers 14 residues. Germline CDR1 SGHAT, CDR2 FQNNGV. CDR3 region: CASSLGQSNYGYTF. The CDR3 bases are TGTGCCAGCAGCTTGGGACAGTCTAACTATGGCTACACCTTC.

The chain is built from TRBV6-5 and TRBJ1-1, with a possible D match to TRBD1 (5 bases). The germline gives CDR1 MNHEY, CDR2 SVGAGI. The germline V and J ends were trimmed by 6 bases and 4 bases, with 18 bases remaining between them. The CDR3 extends over 15 amino acids. This chain's CDR3 is CASRGQGRMGTEAFF. The CDR3 bases are TGTGCCAGCAGGGGTCAGGGTAGAATGGGCACTGAAGCTTTCTTT.

This clone was detected only once. This chain links TRBV9 with TRBJ1-1; weak D call: TRBD1 (5 bases). Per germline, CDR1 SGDLS and CDR2 YYNGEE. This CDR3 contains 16 residues. V lost 0 bases, J lost 5 bases, and 17 bases lay in between. CDR3 loop: CASSVAPSGGRTEAFF. DNA of the CDR3: TGTGCCAGCAGCGTAGCCCCCTCGGGGGGTAGGACTGAAGCTTTCTTT.

The chain employs TRBV9 and TRBJ1-2; perhaps TRBD1 as D (6 bases). V shed 6 bases and J shed 3 bases, with 24 bases lying between them. This CDR3 comprises 17 residues. CDR1 and CDR2 (germline): SGDLS, YYNGEE. The CDR3 reads CASTRGDTSEEYYGYTF. The DNA for the CDR3 is TGTGCCAGCACTCGGGGGGACACGAGCGAAGAGTACTATGGCTACACCTTC.

This sequence joins TRBV5-4 and TRBJ2-5, with 9 positions matching TRBD2. V was clipped by 1 base and J by 1 base; unmatched bases: 2. Per the germline V gene, CDR1 is SGHNT and CDR2 is YYREEE (reference sequence). The CDR3 totals 15 residues. The CDR3 DNA reads as TGTGCCAGCAGCTTGAGCGGGGGGCCCCAAGAGACCCAGTACTTC. Its translation is CASSLSGGPQETQYF.

V and J are TRBV4-2 and TRBJ2-3, with D possibly being TRBD2 (6 bases). Trimming took off 6 bases at V and 0 bases at J, with 13 bases between the two ends. Germline V CDR1 and CDR2: LGHNA, YNFKEQ. This CDR3 is 15 amino acids long. This CDR3 is CASRGGAPSTDTQYF. CDR3 coding DNA: TGTGCCAGCAGGGGCGGGGCTCCTAGCACAGATACGCAGTATTTT.

The chain uses TRBV7-3 and TRBJ2-2; 11 nucleotides line up with TRBD2. The germline CDR1 and CDR2 sequences are SGHTA and FQGTGA. The CDR3 loop spans 16 amino acids. The junction had 3 bases not matched to a gene; V was cut back by 0 bases and J by 6 bases. For the CDR3, the DNA is TGTGCCAGCAGCTTAACCCTAGCGGGGGGCGCCGGGGAGCTGTTTTTT. Translating it yields CASSLTLAGGAGELFF.

The chain recombines TRBV7-2 with TRBJ2-3, with TRBD2 identical over 15 bases. Germline-derived CDR1 and CDR2 are SGHTA and FQGNSA. Germline trimming cut 5 bases from V and 0 bases from J; bases unmatched to any gene: 6. The CDR3 is made up of 18 amino acids. The CDR3 loop is CASSRGLAGGRSTDTQYF. CDR3 nucleotides: TGTGCCAGCAGCCGCGGACTAGCGGGGGGGCGGAGCACAGATACGCAGTATTTT. Looking up the rest from reference TRBV7-2 and TRBJ2-3 gives the full variable domain: GAGVSQSPSNKVTEKGKDVELRCDPISGHTALYWYRQSLGQGLEFLIYFQGNSAPDKSGLPSDRFSAERTGGSVSTLTIQRTQQEDSAVYLCASSRGLAGGRSTDTQYFGPGTRLTVL.

This sequence joins TRBV5-6 and TRBJ1-6, with 8 bases fitting TRBD1. Germline V gives CDR1 SGHDT, CDR2 YYEEEE. With 2 bases clipped from V and 0 bases from J, the junction kept 1 base outside the gene matches. The CDR3 contains 16 residues. DNA of the CDR3: TGTGCCAGCAGCTTTGACAGGGGCTCCTATAATTCACCCCTCCACTTT. Protein sequence: CASSFDRGSYNSPLHF. The variable domain in full, completed from reference TRBV5-6 and TRBJ1-6, reads DAGVTQSPTHLIKTRGQQVTLRCSPKSGHDTVSWYQQALGQGPQFIFQYYEEEERQRGNFPDRFSGHQFPNYSSELNVNALLLGDSALYLCASSFDRGSYNSPLHFGNGTRLTVT.

The V gene is TRBV19, the J gene TRBJ2-1, with D possibly being TRBD1 (6 bases). Germline CDR1 LNHDA, CDR2 SQIVND (reference sequence). Trimming left V 2 bases short and J 9 bases short, with 14 bases between. The CDR3 length is 14 residues. CDR3 DNA sequence: TGTGCCAGTAGTATACAAAACAGGGCAGGTGAGCAGTTCTTC. Translated, it gives CASSIQNRAGEQFF.